Following are 5 T cell receptor beta chains from one sample sequenced in a study of cytomegalovirus exposure and HLA in healthy donors. The PCR contained 60 Vbeta and 13 Jbeta primers. Produced via immunoSEQ multiplex PCR; TCRdb's table is partial and in-frame only. Among 150,000 to 200,000 clones listed, nearly 80% were seen once. Sequences were obtained from PBMCs. The receptors were gathered from a woman aged 50 to 60 in good health and CMV-seropositive.

This clone was seen just once. The J gene is TRBJ1-6, the V gene TRBV27, with D unclear. CDR3 length: 15 residues. Trimming stripped 6 bases from V and 7 bases from J, with 16 bases between. Germline CDR1 reads MNHEY; CDR2 reads SMNVEV (reference sequence). The CDR3 loop reads CASRAYLTGNSPLHF. The CDR3 region has the DNA TGTGCCAGCAGGGCCTACCTCACGGGGAATTCACCCCTCCACTTT.

The chain combines TRBV5-1 with TRBJ1-2, with a weak D call TRBD1 (6 bases). CDR1 SGHRS and CDR2 YFSETQ come from the germline V gene. Between the trimmed V and J ends, which lost 4 bases and 4 bases, there was a span of 11 bases. This CDR3 spans 13 amino acids. The CDR3 reads CASSRGRGYGYTF. In DNA form, the CDR3 reads TGCGCCAGCAGCCGAGGCAGGGGCTATGGCTACACCTTC.

The CDR3 nucleotides read TGCGCCAGCAGCTTGGTCCAGGGGGCGACCACCTACGAGCAGTACTTC. Its protein product is CASSLVQGATTYEQYF. V and J are TRBV5-1 and TRBJ2-7; 8 bases match TRBD1. The CDR3 is made up of 16 amino acids. Per germline, CDR1 SGHRS and CDR2 YFSETQ. Trimming took 0 bases from V and 2 from J; bases not matched to a gene: 7. Looking up the rest from reference TRBV5-1 and TRBJ2-7 gives the full variable domain: KAGVTQTPRYLIKTRGQQVTLSCSPISGHRSVSWYQQTPGQGLQFLFEYFSETQRNKGNFPGRFSGRQFSNSRSEMNVSTLELGDSALYLCASSLVQGATTYEQYFGPGTRLTVT.

The CDR3 sequence is CSVRGSSSYNEQFF. The CDR3 DNA is TGCAGCGTTAGAGGGAGCAGCTCCTACAATGAGCAGTTCTTC. This sequence joins TRBV29-1 and TRBJ2-1, with D possibly being TRBD2 (5 bases). Germline values: CDR1 SQVTM, CDR2 ANQGSEA. CDR3 length equals 14 residues. Trimming shortened V by 5 bases and J by 0 bases, and 11 bases separated the two germline ends.

J is TRBJ2-3 and V is TRBV18, with 8 positions matching TRBD2. The CDR3 has 16 residues. Germline V lookup: CDR1 KGHSH, CDR2 LQKENI. J was trimmed by 1 base and V by 3 bases; bases with no gene match: 6. CDR3 sequence (DNA): TGTGCCAGCTCACCTGGTCGGGGGGGCGGCACAGATACGCAGTATTTT. Translating gives CASSPGRGGGTDTQYF.